What follows are 5 T cell receptor delta chains derived from one specimen sequenced in a study of gamma-delta chains in newborns, infants, children (dated by TCRdb to 2018 to 2020). TCRdb records Illumina MiSeq as the sequencer. The public reads were reprocessed by TCRdb using CATT, and rows of matching DNA were later combined. The sample table holds around 4,100 delta-chain clones, of which about 45% were seen once. The ten biggest clones cover less than 10% of the sample. The material sequenced was blood, taken at week 6. The receptors were sampled from a child who was a newborn, infant or young child, either healthy, febrile or measles-vaccinated (not recorded which).

The rearrangement uses TRDV2 and TRDJ3; TRDD3 matches at 9 bases. Germline lookup yields CDR1 GEAIGNYY and CDR2 EKD. The CDR3 totals 18 residues. J lost 0 bases, V lost 6 bases, and 8 bases had no gene match. The CDR3 region is CACYILGDNSWDTRQMFF. DNA for the CDR3: TGTGCCTGTTACATACTGGGGGACAACTCCTGGGACACCCGACAGATGTTTTTC.

This clone has a single count. A much more abundant neighbour one base away suggests this may be a read error. This chain connects TRDV1 to TRDJ1; TRDD3 matches at 9 bases. The CDR3 is 16 residues long. V shed 8 bases, J shed 7 bases, and the junction held 17 bases outside the gene matches. Germline V gene data show CDR1 as TSWWSYY and CDR2 as QGS. CDR3 bases: TGTGCTCTTAGCGGGGATACAACATTGGGGGATAGTAAACTCATCTTT. Residues: CALSGDTTLGDSKLIF.

A note on this clone: This may be a read error, as it is one base from a much larger clone. The CDR3 region is CARDTGPRLIF. The CDR3 bases are TGTGCCCGTGACACTGGGCCTCGACTCATCTTT. The chain combines TRDV2 with TRDJ1, with D perhaps TRDD3 (6 bases). CDR3 length: 11 amino acids. CDR1 and CDR2 from the germline V gene are GEAIGNYY and EKD.

By share of the sample, this clone is medium-sized. The chain is built from TRDV2 and TRDJ3; possible D gene TRDD3, 6 bases. This CDR3 has 18 amino acids. Germline CDR1 and CDR2: GEAIGNYY and EKD. With 0 bases removed from V and 1 base from J, the gap between germline ends came to 12 bases. This chain's CDR3 is CACDTVGGSSWDTRQMFF. DNA for the CDR3: TGTGCCTGTGACACCGTGGGGGGCTCTTCCTGGGACACCCGACAGATGTTTTTC.

Sample share makes this clone medium-sized. The chain joins TRAV29/DV5 to TRDJ2; weak D call: TRDD3 (6 bases). The CDR3 has 17 residues. The V end lost 0 bases, the J end lost 6 bases, and 21 bases lay between the germline ends. Germline assignment: CDR1 NSMFDY and CDR2 ISSIKDK. CDR3 region: CAASGLPAYWVAAQLFF. CDR3 coding DNA: TGTGCAGCAAGCGGGCTTCCCGCGTACTGGGTAGCAGCACAACTCTTCTTT.